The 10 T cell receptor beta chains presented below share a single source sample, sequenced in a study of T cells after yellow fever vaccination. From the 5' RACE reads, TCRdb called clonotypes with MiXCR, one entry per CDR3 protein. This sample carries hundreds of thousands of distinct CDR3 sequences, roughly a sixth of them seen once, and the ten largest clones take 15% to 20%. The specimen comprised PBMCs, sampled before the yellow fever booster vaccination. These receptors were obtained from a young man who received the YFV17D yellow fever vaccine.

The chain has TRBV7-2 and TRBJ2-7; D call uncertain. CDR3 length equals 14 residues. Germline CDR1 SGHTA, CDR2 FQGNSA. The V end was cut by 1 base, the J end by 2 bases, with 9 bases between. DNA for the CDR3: TGTGCCAGCAGCTTAGTGGGCAAGCCCTACGAGCAGTACTTC. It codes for CASSLVGKPYEQYF.

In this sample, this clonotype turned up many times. As DNA, the CDR3 is TGTGCCAGCAGTTTCGACGGCGGGGAAGACCAGCCCCAGCATTTT. It is translated as CASSFDGGEDQPQHF. The chain uses TRBV12-3 or TRBV12-4 and TRBJ1-5; D unclear. The V end was cut by 3 bases, the J end by 7 bases, with 16 bases between. The CDR3 totals 15 residues.

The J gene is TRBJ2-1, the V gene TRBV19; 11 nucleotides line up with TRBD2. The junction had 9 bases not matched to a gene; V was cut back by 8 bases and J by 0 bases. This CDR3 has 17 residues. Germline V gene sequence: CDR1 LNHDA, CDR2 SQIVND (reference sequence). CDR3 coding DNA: TGTGCCAGTGAACGGATAGCGGGGGGGAGCTCCTACAATGAGCAGTTCTTC. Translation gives CASERIAGGSSYNEQFF.

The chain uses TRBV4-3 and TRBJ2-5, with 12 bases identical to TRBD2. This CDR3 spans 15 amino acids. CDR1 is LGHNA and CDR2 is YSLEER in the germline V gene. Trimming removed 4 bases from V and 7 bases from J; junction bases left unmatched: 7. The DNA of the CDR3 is TGCGCCAGCAGCCCATCTAGCGGGGGGGGGAGGACCCAGTACTTC. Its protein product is CASSPSSGGGRTQYF.

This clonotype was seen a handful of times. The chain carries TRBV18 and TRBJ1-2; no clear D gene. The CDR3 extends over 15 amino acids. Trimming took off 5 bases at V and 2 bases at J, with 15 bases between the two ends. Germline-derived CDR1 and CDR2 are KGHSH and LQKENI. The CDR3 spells CASSERRDNNYGYTF. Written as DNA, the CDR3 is TGTGCCAGCTCAGAACGACGGGATAACAACTATGGCTACACCTTC.

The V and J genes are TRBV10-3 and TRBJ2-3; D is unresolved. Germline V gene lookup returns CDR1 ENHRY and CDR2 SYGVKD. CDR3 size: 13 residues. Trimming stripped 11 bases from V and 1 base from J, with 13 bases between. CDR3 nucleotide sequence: TGTGCCGGCCGGACCGGTGGCACAGATACGCAGTATTTT. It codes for CAGRTGGTDTQYF.

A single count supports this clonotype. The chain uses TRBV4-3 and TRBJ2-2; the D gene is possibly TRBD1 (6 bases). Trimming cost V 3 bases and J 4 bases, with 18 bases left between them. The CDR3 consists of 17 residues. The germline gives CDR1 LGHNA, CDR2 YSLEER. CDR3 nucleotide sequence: TGCGCCAGCAGCCAGAGAACAGGGAAGAGGGGCACCGGGGAGCTGTTTTTT. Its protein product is CASSQRTGKRGTGELFF.

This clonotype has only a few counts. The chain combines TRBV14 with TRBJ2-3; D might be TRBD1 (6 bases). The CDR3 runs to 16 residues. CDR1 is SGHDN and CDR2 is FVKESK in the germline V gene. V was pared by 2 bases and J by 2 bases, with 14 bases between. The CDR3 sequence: CASSQRTQGYTDTQYF. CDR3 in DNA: TGTGCCAGCAGCCAAAGGACACAGGGTTACACAGATACGCAGTATTTT.

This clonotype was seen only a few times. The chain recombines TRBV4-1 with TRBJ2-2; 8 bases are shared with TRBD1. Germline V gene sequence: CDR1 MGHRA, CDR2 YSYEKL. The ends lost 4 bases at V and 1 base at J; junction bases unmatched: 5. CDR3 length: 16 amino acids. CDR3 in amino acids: CASSRTGRGNTGELFF. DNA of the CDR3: TGCGCCAGCAGCCGGACAGGGAGAGGGAACACCGGGGAGCTGTTTTTT.

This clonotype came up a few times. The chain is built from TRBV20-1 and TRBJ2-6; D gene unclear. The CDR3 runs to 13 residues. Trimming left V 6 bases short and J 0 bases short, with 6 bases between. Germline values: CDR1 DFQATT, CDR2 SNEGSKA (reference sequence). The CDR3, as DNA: TGCAGTGCCCACCGCTCTGGGGCCAACGTCCTGACTTTC. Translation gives CSAHRSGANVLTF.